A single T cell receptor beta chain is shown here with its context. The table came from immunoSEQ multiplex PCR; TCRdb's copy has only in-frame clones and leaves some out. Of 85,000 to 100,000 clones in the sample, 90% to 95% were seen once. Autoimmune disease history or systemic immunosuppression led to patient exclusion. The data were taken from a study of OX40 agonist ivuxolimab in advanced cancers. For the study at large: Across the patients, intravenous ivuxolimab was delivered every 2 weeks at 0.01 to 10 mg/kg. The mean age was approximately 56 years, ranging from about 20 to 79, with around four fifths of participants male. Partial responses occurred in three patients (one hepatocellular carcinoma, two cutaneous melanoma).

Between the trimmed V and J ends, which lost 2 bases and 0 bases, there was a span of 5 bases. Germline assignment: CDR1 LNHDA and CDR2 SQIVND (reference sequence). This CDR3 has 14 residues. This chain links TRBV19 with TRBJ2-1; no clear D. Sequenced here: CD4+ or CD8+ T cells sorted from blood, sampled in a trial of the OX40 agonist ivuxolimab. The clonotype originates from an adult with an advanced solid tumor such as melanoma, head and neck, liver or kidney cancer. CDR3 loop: CASSIPSSYNEQFF. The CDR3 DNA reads TGTGCCAGTAGTATACCCTCCTCCTACAATGAGCAGTTCTTC.